This T cell receptor beta chain was sequenced during a study of blood T cell repertoires in COVID-19. The CDR3 is made up of 19 amino acids. The germline gives CDR1 SGDLS, CDR2 YYNGEE. V lost 6 bases to trimming and J lost 0 bases; unmatched junction nucleotides: 13. In the authors' methods: Researchers report that nucleated cell counts were estimated from reference gene primer amplification. Using immunoSEQ multiplex PCR, the repertoire was profiled, and TCRdb retains in-frame clones only, with some absent. That table furnishes V, J and clone size, whereas the DNA furnished D and trimming. The sample lists around 120,000 clones, 87% occurring once.

The chain links TRBV9 to TRBJ2-3; TRBD2 agrees at 13 bases. The receptor comes from a woman aged 70-85 years with acute or convalescent COVID-19. Sequencing used peripheral blood. CDR3 sequence: CASTPEGLAGAYSTDTQYF. The CDR3 DNA follows: TGTGCCAGCACCCCTGAAGGACTAGCGGGGGCCTACAGCACAGATACGCAGTATTTT.